The clone carrying this T cell receptor beta chain showed up just once. The sample is drawn from a study of shared clonotypes between healthy human individuals. Turning to the study itself: Three plates each covered CD4 naive and memory; CD8 naive two, CD8 memory one.

Using immunoSEQ multiplex PCR, the repertoire was profiled, and TCRdb retains in-frame clones only, with some absent. This table has hundreds of thousands of clones, around 72% appearing once. The CDR3 consists of 13 residues. In germline, CDR1 is ENHRY, CDR2 SYGVKD. Trimming stripped 0 bases from V and 5 bases from J, with 7 bases between. The chain recombines TRBV10-3 with TRBJ1-2; TRBD1 might be the D (5 bases). This receptor was obtained from a woman in her 30s in good health. Sequenced sample: memory CD4+ T cells sorted from blood. The subset was: CD45RA-negative fraction. The CDR3 protein is CAISESGEYGYTF. DNA for the CDR3: TGTGCCATCAGTGAGTCGGGGGAATATGGCTACACCTTC.